The 17 T cell receptor beta chains reported below all come from one sample, sequenced in a study of cytomegalovirus exposure and HLA in healthy donors (dated by TCRdb to about 2017). Receptor amplification or capture employed the immunoSEQ multiplex PCR assay. A mixture of 60 forward primers for TCR Vbeta segments and 13 reverse primers for TCR Jbeta segments was used in the multiplex PCR. The clones in this table, taken by TCRdb from immuneACCESS, are in-frame only. Not every clone is retained; where verified, under half of the shortfall comes from an unresolved V gene, and the cause of the rest is unknown. Within this sample are fewer than 200,000 clones, with roughly 82% of them counted one time only. Clones ranked in the top ten supply around a tenth of the sample. Sequenced material: PBMCs. All receptors come from a man between 45 and 60 years old in good health and CMV-seropositive.

The chain is built from TRBV28 and TRBJ1-5, with 8 bases fitting TRBD1. J gave up 7 bases and V 5 bases, and 10 bases lay outside the gene matches. The CDR3 has 15 amino acids. In germline, CDR1 is MDHEN, CDR2 SYDVKM. The CDR3 sequence is CASSPWTGRKQPQHF. CDR3 nucleotides: TGTGCCAGCAGTCCATGGACAGGGCGGAAACAGCCCCAGCATTTT.

The rearrangement uses TRBV7-8 and TRBJ1-1; no firm D call. Germline CDR1 SGHVS, CDR2 FQNEAQ. The V end was cut by 5 bases, the J end by 4 bases, with 8 bases between. This CDR3 has 12 amino acids. CDR3 in DNA: TGTGCCAGCAGCGAGGTGGGCACTGAAGCTTTCTTT. It specifies CASSEVGTEAFF.

The chain recombines TRBV28 with TRBJ1-2; 7 bases fit TRBD1. The length of the CDR3 is 14 residues. Germline values: CDR1 MDHEN, CDR2 SYDVKM. With V trimmed by 2 bases and J by 4 bases, 4 bases remained unmatched. CDR3 loop: CASSLGQDGYGYTF. DNA of the CDR3: TGTGCCAGCAGTTTAGGACAGGACGGCTATGGCTACACCTTC.

The chain carries TRBV12-5 and TRBJ2-1; TRBD1 agrees at 7 bases. In germline, CDR1 is LGHNT, CDR2 FRNRAP. The CDR3 runs 15 residues. The junction had 8 bases not matched to a gene; V was cut back by 3 bases and J by 6 bases. Written as DNA, the CDR3 is TGTGCTAGTGGTTTTGGCAGGGGGTATGGCAATGAGCAGTTCTTC. Protein sequence: CASGFGRGYGNEQFF.

The rearrangement links TRBV7-3 to TRBJ2-3; the match to TRBD2 covers 8 bases. The germline CDR1 and CDR2 sequences are SGHTA and FQGTGA. The CDR3 has 13 residues. The J segment lost 4 bases and the V segment lost 5 bases, leaving 2 bases of the junction unmatched. This chain's CDR3 is CASSTGGSDTQYF. The CDR3 coding sequence is TGTGCCAGCAGCACGGGAGGGTCAGATACGCAGTATTTT.

The V call is TRBV5-1, the J call TRBJ1-2; 9 bases fit TRBD1. Germline CDR1 and CDR2: SGHRS and YFSETQ. The CDR3 contains 14 residues. The V gene end was trimmed by 3 bases and the J gene end by 5 bases; junction bases not matched to a gene: 5. CDR3 nucleotide sequence: TGCGCCAGCAGCTGGGGGACAGGGAGGTATGGCTACACCTTC. It yields the protein CASSWGTGRYGYTF.

The chain has TRBV11-2 and TRBJ2-1; 10 bases align to TRBD2. CDR1 is SGHAT, CDR2 FQNNGV, per germline. Germline trimming cut 5 bases from V and 12 bases from J; bases unmatched to any gene: 13. The CDR3 length is 15 residues. In DNA, the CDR3 is TGTGCCAGCAGCCTAGGGGGGACTAGCGTACTTGGGCAGTTCTTC. Translated: CASSLGGTSVLGQFF.

This chain connects TRBV6-5 to TRBJ1-2, with D unclear. This CDR3 is 12 amino acids long. Germline V lookup: CDR1 MNHEY, CDR2 SVGAGI. V lost 5 bases to trimming and J lost 8 bases, with 12 bases between them. As DNA, the CDR3 is TGTGCCAGCAGTGCGGCACAAAGAGGCTACACCTTC. This translates into CASSAAQRGYTF.

The rearrangement links TRBV7-3 to TRBJ1-6, with unresolved D. The CDR3 runs to 16 residues. From germline, CDR1 is SGHTA and CDR2 FQGTGA. The germline V and J ends were trimmed by 0 bases and 0 bases, with 6 bases remaining between them. CDR3 region: CASSLTGSSYNSPLHF. The CDR3 coding sequence is TGTGCCAGCAGCTTAACAGGGAGCTCCTATAATTCACCCCTCCACTTT.

The chain carries TRBV28 and TRBJ2-5, with 11 bases aligning to TRBD2. The CDR3 totals 16 residues. The V gene's germline CDR1 is MDHEN and CDR2 SYDVKM. The ends lost 6 bases at V and 4 bases at J; junction bases unmatched: 10. In nucleotides, the CDR3 is TGTGCCAGCAGCCTTGGGATAGCGGGAGGGCTAGAGACCCAGTACTTC. Amino acid sequence: CASSLGIAGGLETQYF.

This chain joins TRBV4-1 and TRBJ2-7, with no clear D. CDR3 length: 13 amino acids. V was clipped by 0 bases and J by 3 bases, with 6 bases between them. Per the germline V gene, CDR1 is MGHRA and CDR2 is YSYEKL. CDR3 residues: CASSQDSGYEQYF. Here the CDR3 DNA reads TGCGCCAGCAGCCAAGATTCCGGCTACGAGCAGTACTTC.

The CDR3 region has the DNA TGTGCCAGCAGTCGACAAGGGGGCCAGGGAGAGACCCAGTACTTC. It yields the protein CASSRQGGQGETQYF. The chain uses TRBV6-5 and TRBJ2-5; 7 bases fit TRBD1. Germline CDR1 reads MNHEY; CDR2 reads SVGAGI. Trimming took 5 bases from V and 4 from J; bases not matched to a gene: 10. This CDR3 spans 15 amino acids.

The chain links TRBV18 to TRBJ1-1; D uncertain. Germline CDR1 reads KGHSH; CDR2 reads LQKENI. V was trimmed by 3 bases and J by 4 bases, leaving 18 bases between them. The CDR3 is 16 residues long. The CDR3 DNA reads as TGTGCCAGCTCACCCGCCCAACCGAACCTAGGCACTGAAGCTTTCTTT. Translated: CASSPAQPNLGTEAFF.

The chain links TRBV29-1 to TRBJ1-5; D is possibly TRBD1 (5 bases). Germline V lookup: CDR1 SQVTM, CDR2 ANQGSEA. The ends were cut back, 7 bases at V and 5 bases at J, with 12 bases in the middle. This CDR3 region has 12 residues. CDR3 bases: TGCAGCGCGGGGGGAGCTGATCAGCCCCAGCATTTT. The encoded protein is CSAGGADQPQHF.

The rearrangement joins TRBV13 to TRBJ1-2; D is perhaps TRBD1 (5 bases). This CDR3 has 13 amino acids. CDR1 and CDR2 from the germline V gene are PRHDT and FYEKMQ (reference sequence). Trimming left V 6 bases short and J 4 bases short, with 12 bases between. DNA for the CDR3: TGTGCCAGCAGACTTGTGGGGGGCTATGGCTACACCTTC. Protein: CASRLVGGYGYTF.

The rearrangement uses TRBV18 and TRBJ2-1; TRBD2 matches at 7 bases. This CDR3 has 12 amino acids. V shed 3 bases and J 13 bases; nucleotides not matched to a gene: 6. Germline CDR1 is KGHSH and CDR2 is LQKENI. In DNA, the CDR3 is TGTGCCAGCTCACCTAATCCGGGACTACAGTTCTTC. This sequence encodes CASSPNPGLQFF.

The chain carries TRBV7-2 and TRBJ2-1; weak D call: TRBD2 (6 bases). Germline V gene lookup returns CDR1 SGHTA and CDR2 FQGNSA. The CDR3 is 13 amino acids. V lost 3 bases and J 12 bases, leaving 15 bases between the germline ends. CDR3 nucleotide sequence: TGTGCCAGCAGCTTTGTTGATTGGGGAGGGCAGTTCTTC. It encodes CASSFVDWGGQFF.